The source of this T cell receptor beta chain is a study of type 1 regulatory T cells. Whole-study context: T-allo10 is an in vitro-generated, Tr1-enriched CD4 T cell product specific for alloantigen.

With regard to this clonotype: Its antigen is not identified.

The CDR3 spans 18 residues. CDR1 is SGHDT and CDR2 is YYEEEE in the germline V gene. V gave up 3 bases and J gave up 2 bases; unmatched junction bases: 13. In TCRdb, the reads were re-called with MiXCR into one record per CDR3 protein. The sample lists approximately 25,000 distinct CDR3 sequences; about half were seen once. Material for sequencing was cultured T cells, either the whole culture or a sorted T cell fraction (not recorded which). This receptor was taken from a human donor in good health. The genes are TRBV5-6 and TRBJ1-5; 8 nucleotides align to TRBD1. This chain's CDR3 is CASSSSRDRGQGNQPQHF. DNA for the CDR3: TGTGCCAGCAGCTCAAGTCGAGACAGGGGCCAGGGCAATCAGCCCCAGCATTTT.